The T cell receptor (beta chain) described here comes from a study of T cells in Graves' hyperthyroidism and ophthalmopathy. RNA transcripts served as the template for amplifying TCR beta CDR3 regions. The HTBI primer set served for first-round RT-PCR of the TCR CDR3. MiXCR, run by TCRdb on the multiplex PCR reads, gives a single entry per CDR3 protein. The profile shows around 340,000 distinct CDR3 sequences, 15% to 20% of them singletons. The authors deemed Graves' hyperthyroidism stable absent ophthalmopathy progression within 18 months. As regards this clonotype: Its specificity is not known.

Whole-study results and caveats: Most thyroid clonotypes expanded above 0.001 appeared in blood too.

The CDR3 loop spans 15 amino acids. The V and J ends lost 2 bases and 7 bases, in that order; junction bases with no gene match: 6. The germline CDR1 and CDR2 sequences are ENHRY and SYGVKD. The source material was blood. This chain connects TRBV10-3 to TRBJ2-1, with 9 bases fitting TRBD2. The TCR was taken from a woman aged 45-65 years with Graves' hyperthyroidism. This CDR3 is CAISEAGLAGNEQFF. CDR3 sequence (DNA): TGTGCCATCAGTGAGGCGGGACTAGCTGGTAATGAGCAGTTCTTC.